Here is one TCR beta chain with its context. Assay: immunoSEQ multiplex PCR; the TCRdb copy retains only in-frame clones and omits some. This sample has 130,000 or so clones, with more than 65% found just once. The CDR3 runs 15 residues. The germline V and J ends were trimmed by 7 bases and 0 bases, with 15 bases remaining between them. Germline values: CDR1 MNHNY, CDR2 SVGAGI (reference sequence). These data come from a study of blood T cell repertoires in COVID-19. V gene TRBV6-6 combines with J gene TRBJ1-1, with D perhaps TRBD1 (5 bases). This sequence was found in a woman aged 70-85 years with acute or convalescent COVID-19. The sequencing input was peripheral blood. CDR3 coding DNA: TGTGCCAGCATTCGGGCGCAGGGAATGAACACTGAAGCTTTCTTT. Translating it yields CASIRAQGMNTEAFF.